What follows are 27 T cell receptor beta chains derived from one specimen sequenced in a study of cytomegalovirus exposure and HLA in healthy donors. PCR used 60 Vbeta primers and 13 Jbeta primers. Clones were read by immunoSEQ multiplex PCR, and TCRdb kept only the in-frame ones, dropping some. The sample contains about 160,000 clones, under 80% of which appear only once. The sample was PBMCs. The receptor source for this set is a female donor in good health and CMV-seronegative.

J is TRBJ2-1 and V is TRBV9, with D possibly matching TRBD2 (5 bases). The CDR3 is 15 residues long. The V end lost 0 bases, the J end lost 4 bases, and 11 bases lay between the germline ends. Germline V lookup: CDR1 SGDLS, CDR2 YYNGEE. Here the CDR3 reads CASSVEEAPYNEQFF. The CDR3 region has the DNA TGTGCCAGCAGCGTAGAGGAGGCCCCTTACAATGAGCAGTTCTTC.

The chain uses TRBV28 and TRBJ2-2, with 8 positions matching TRBD1. Looked up from germline, CDR1 is MDHEN and CDR2 is SYDVKM. V shed 5 bases, J shed 6 bases, and the junction held 11 bases outside the gene matches. This CDR3 region has 16 residues. The CDR3 reads CASSLPTGEVAGELFF. CDR3 in DNA: TGTGCCAGCAGTCTCCCGACAGGGGAGGTAGCCGGGGAGCTGTTTTTT.

This chain links TRBV6-6 with TRBJ2-7; 8 bases line up with TRBD1. CDR1 is MNHNY and CDR2 is SVGAGI in the germline V gene (reference sequence). This CDR3 has 15 amino acids. V was clipped by 4 bases and J by 2 bases; unmatched bases: 7. The CDR3 coding sequence is TGTGCCAGCAGTTGGACCGGGACAGGTGCCTACGAGCAGTACTTC. Protein sequence: CASSWTGTGAYEQYF.

The chain combines TRBV5-1 with TRBJ1-1; 10 positions match TRBD1. From germline, CDR1 is SGHRS and CDR2 YFSETQ. This CDR3 has 16 residues. V dropped 4 bases and J dropped 3; count of bases not matched to a gene: 9. CDR3 in amino acids: CASSPRTGGKDTEAFF. In DNA, the CDR3 is TGCGCCAGCAGCCCCAGGACAGGGGGTAAGGACACTGAAGCTTTCTTT.

This sequence joins TRBV6-4 and TRBJ2-1; 12 nucleotides align to TRBD2. CDR3 length: 15 amino acids. Trimming took 5 bases from V and 2 from J; bases not matched to a gene: 1. The germline CDR1 and CDR2 sequences are MRHNA and SNTAGT. CDR3 sequence reads: CASSRTSGTYNEQFF. The CDR3 DNA is TGTGCCAGCAGTCGGACTAGCGGGACCTACAATGAGCAGTTCTTC.

This clone was detected once. The chain links TRBV5-1 to TRBJ2-1, with D possibly TRBD1 on 5 matching bases. The CDR3 contains 16 residues. V dropped 0 bases and J dropped 0 bases, with 10 bases sitting between them. The V gene's germline CDR1 is SGHRS and CDR2 YFSETQ. In DNA form, the CDR3 reads TGCGCCAGCAGCTTGGTCCAGGGTCCCTCCTACAATGAGCAGTTCTTC. It translates to CASSLVQGPSYNEQFF.

The rearrangement links TRBV10-3 to TRBJ1-3; 9 bases fit TRBD1. V was clipped by 7 bases and J by 4 bases; unmatched bases: 11. The CDR3 is 16 amino acids. CDR1 and CDR2 from the germline V gene are ENHRY and SYGVKD. The CDR3 reads CAIKSYSTGGGNTIYF. The CDR3 DNA sequence: TGTGCCATCAAATCTTATTCTACAGGGGGCGGAAACACCATATATTTT.

The chain is built from TRBV7-9 and TRBJ1-1; D uncertain. This CDR3 region has 13 residues. Germline assignment: CDR1 SEHNR and CDR2 FQNEAQ (reference sequence). V dropped 1 base and J dropped 2 bases, with 5 bases sitting between them. The chain's CDR3 is CASSLDSNTEAFF. Here the CDR3 DNA reads TGTGCCAGCAGCTTAGACAGTAACACTGAAGCTTTCTTT.

This clone was observed a handful of times. The rearrangement joins TRBV18 to TRBJ2-3; TRBD2 agrees at 12 bases. CDR1 KGHSH and CDR2 LQKENI come from the germline V gene. V was pared by 3 bases and J by 4 bases, with 2 bases of the junction left unmatched. The CDR3 runs 15 residues. DNA for the CDR3: TGTGCCAGCTCACCGCCTAGCGGGAGGGCAGATACGCAGTATTTT. Translated: CASSPPSGRADTQYF.

The CDR3 loop is CASSPDRLSSGNTIYF. As DNA, the CDR3 is TGTGCCAGCAGCCCGGACAGGTTGAGCTCTGGAAACACCATATATTTT. The V call is TRBV7-2, the J call TRBJ1-3, with 7 positions matching TRBD1. This CDR3 is 16 amino acids long. From germline, CDR1 is SGHTA and CDR2 FQGNSA. Unmatched junction bases numbered 7, after V lost 5 bases and J lost 0 bases.

This clone is a singleton in its sample. The chain couples TRBV19 to TRBJ2-5; 8 bases line up with TRBD2. The V gene's germline CDR1 is LNHDA and CDR2 SQIVND (reference sequence). The CDR3 spans 15 residues. The V segment lost 7 bases and the J segment 3 bases; nucleotides outside the gene matches: 10. CDR3 in DNA: TGTGCCAGTACCCGCGGTAGCGGGGTAAAAGAGACCCAGTACTTC. Translating it yields CASTRGSGVKETQYF. Variable domain in full (rest from reference TRBV19 and TRBJ2-5): DGGITQSPKYLFRKEGQNVTLSCEQNLNHDAMYWYRQDPGQGLRLIYYSQIVNDFQKGDIAEGYSVSREKKESFPLTVTSAQKNPTAFYLCASTRGSGVKETQYFGPGTRLLVL.

The chain has TRBV11-2 and TRBJ1-6, with 7 bases that match TRBD1. The CDR3 covers 17 residues. The ends lost 0 bases at V and 6 bases at J; junction bases unmatched: 8. The germline CDR1 and CDR2 sequences are SGHAT and FQNNGV. This chain's CDR3 is CASSLDPTGLPNSPLHF. CDR3 nucleotide sequence: TGTGCCAGCAGCTTAGATCCGACAGGGTTACCTAATTCACCCCTCCACTTT.

The V call is TRBV18, the J call TRBJ2-1, with 8 bases identical to TRBD2. The germline CDR1 and CDR2 sequences are KGHSH and LQKENI. The trim removed 10 bases at V and 0 bases at J, leaving 11 bases unmatched. The CDR3 covers 16 residues. This chain's CDR3 is CATLPTSGGSYNEQFF. DNA for the CDR3: TGTGCCACCCTACCCACGAGCGGGGGCTCCTACAATGAGCAGTTCTTC.

The chain links TRBV9 to TRBJ1-2; D call uncertain. CDR1 SGDLS and CDR2 YYNGEE come from the germline V gene. Trimming pared 0 bases from V and 3 bases from J, leaving 12 bases between. The CDR3 contains 15 residues. The CDR3 protein is CASSVDARRDYGYTF. CDR3 nucleotides: TGTGCCAGCAGCGTAGATGCCAGGAGGGACTATGGCTACACCTTC.

The gene calls are TRBV19 and TRBJ1-1; tentatively, D is TRBD1 (5 bases). This CDR3 has 17 residues. Trimming left V 0 bases short and J 0 bases short, with 14 bases between. In germline, CDR1 is LNHDA, CDR2 SQIVND (reference sequence). The CDR3 DNA is TGTGCCAGTAGTATAGATCGGGAGGGGCTCATGAACACTGAAGCTTTCTTT. Translated, it gives CASSIDREGLMNTEAFF.

The V call is TRBV25-1, the J call TRBJ2-1; no clear D. The CDR3 is made up of 15 amino acids. Germline V lookup: CDR1 MGHDK, CDR2 SYGVNS. Trimming stripped 2 bases from V and 10 bases from J, with 18 bases between. CDR3 sequence: CASSEGWVVSNEQFF. The CDR3 coding sequence is TGTGCCAGCAGTGAAGGTTGGGTAGTTAGCAACGAGCAGTTCTTC. Full variable domain (missing parts from reference TRBV25-1 and TRBJ2-1): EADIYQTPRYLVIGTGKKITLECSQTMGHDKMYWYQQDPGMELHLIHYSYGVNSTEKGDLSSESTVSRIRTEHFPLTLESARPSHTSQYLCASSEGWVVSNEQFFGPGTRLTVL.

The chain carries TRBV5-1 and TRBJ1-2, with D hard to call. V lost 0 bases and J lost 2, with 11 bases in between. The CDR3 runs 15 residues. CDR1 is SGHRS, CDR2 YFSETQ, per germline. CDR3 in amino acids: CASSLAPDTNYGYTF. CDR3 coding DNA: TGCGCCAGCAGCTTGGCGCCAGACACAAACTATGGCTACACCTTC.

This clone was seen only once. This chain connects TRBV19 to TRBJ1-2; TRBD1 aligns across 9 bases. The J segment lost 7 bases and the V segment lost 7 bases, leaving 13 bases of the junction unmatched. Germline values: CDR1 LNHDA, CDR2 SQIVND (reference sequence). This CDR3 is 15 amino acids long. CDR3 in amino acids: CASKVMGQGGSGYTF. The CDR3, as DNA: TGTGCCAGTAAAGTAATGGGACAGGGAGGAAGTGGCTACACCTTC.

V usage is TRBV7-9 and J usage is TRBJ1-2, with D maybe TRBD1 (5 bases). Between the trimmed V and J ends, which lost 3 bases and 8 bases, there was a span of 13 bases. CDR3 length equals 13 residues. Germline V gene data show CDR1 as SEHNR and CDR2 as FQNEAQ (reference sequence). The CDR3 spells CASSFEGRTGYTF. CDR3 nucleotide sequence: TGTGCCAGCAGCTTCGAGGGGAGGACGGGCTACACCTTC.

V is TRBV4-1 and J is TRBJ2-1; 8 bases align to TRBD2. After removal of 1 base from V and 3 bases from J, the junction contained 5 bases not matched to a gene. The CDR3 covers 16 residues. CDR1 is MGHRA, CDR2 YSYEKL, per germline. The CDR3, as DNA: TGCGCCAGCAGCCAAGGAAGAGCGGGGGTCTACAATGAGCAGTTCTTC. It specifies CASSQGRAGVYNEQFF.

This chain connects TRBV5-1 to TRBJ2-7, with a weak D call TRBD1 (6 bases). There are 13 residues in the CDR3. The ends were cut back, 3 bases at V and 5 bases at J, with 12 bases in the middle. Germline-derived CDR1 and CDR2 are SGHRS and YFSETQ. In DNA form, the CDR3 reads TGCGCCAGCAGCTACCAGGGGTCTGACGAGCAGTACTTC. Its translation is CASSYQGSDEQYF.

The CDR3 coding sequence is TGTGCCAGCAGCGTTTTGAGGGTGGGCGCCTACGAGCAGTACTTC. Amino acids: CASSVLRVGAYEQYF. The chain recombines TRBV7-8 with TRBJ2-5, with D tentatively TRBD2 (5 bases). The J call may be incorrect, as the DNA end agrees better with TRBJ2-7. The CDR3 spans 15 residues. Germline V gene lookup returns CDR1 SGHVS and CDR2 FQNEAQ.

As DNA, the CDR3 is TGTGCCAGCAGCCAAGAGGAATCAGGGAACTATGGCTACACCTTC. As protein: CASSQEESGNYGYTF. The chain joins TRBV4-2 to TRBJ1-2, with D maybe TRBD1 (5 bases). Germline V gene lookup returns CDR1 LGHNA and CDR2 YNFKEQ. V lost 0 bases and J lost 2, with 10 bases in between. This CDR3 is 15 amino acids long.

This clone has a single count. The chain joins TRBV7-9 to TRBJ2-1, with D possibly TRBD1 on 6 matching bases. Germline CDR1 SEHNR, CDR2 FQNEAQ (reference sequence). Trimming pared 6 bases from V and 9 bases from J, leaving 15 bases between. The length of the CDR3 is 13 residues. The CDR3 DNA reads TGTGCCAGCAGGGTTACAGGGATCGGTGAGCAGTTCTTC. It specifies CASRVTGIGEQFF. Supplemented by reference TRBV7-9 and TRBJ2-1, the full variable domain reads DTGVSQNPRHKITKRGQNVTFRCDPISEHNRLYWYRQTLGQGPEFLTYFQNEAQLEKSRLLSDRFSAERPKGSFSTLEIQRTEQGDSAMYLCASRVTGIGEQFFGPGTRLTVL.

This clone was recorded once. J is TRBJ2-7 and V is TRBV6-5, with 8 bases that match TRBD1. The germline V gene has CDR1 MNHEY and CDR2 SVGAGI. The CDR3 sequence is 15 residues long. Unmatched junction bases numbered 10, after V lost 6 bases and J lost 3 bases. The CDR3 loop reads CASSLDDRGLYEQYF. In DNA form, the CDR3 reads TGTGCCAGCAGCCTCGACGACAGGGGCCTCTACGAGCAGTACTTC.

DNA for the CDR3: TGTGCCAGCAGTTCGGGACAGGGGGCGGGTCAGCCCCAGCATTTT. Protein sequence: CASSSGQGAGQPQHF. The rearrangement uses TRBV6-6 and TRBJ1-5; 12 bases match TRBD1. The CDR3 runs to 15 residues. Germline CDR1 and CDR2: MNHNY and SVGAGI (reference sequence). With V trimmed by 4 bases and J by 6 bases, 4 bases remained unmatched.

The chain is built from TRBV11-3 and TRBJ1-3; D uncertain. Trimming removed 5 bases from V and 4 bases from J, with 9 bases in between. The CDR3 sequence is 13 residues long. CDR1 and CDR2 (germline): SGHNT, YENEEA. CDR3 loop: CASSPQQGNTIYF. As DNA, the CDR3 is TGTGCCAGCAGCCCTCAACAGGGAAACACCATATATTTT. Complete variable domain (other parts from reference TRBV11-3 and TRBJ1-3): EAGVVQSPRYKIIEKKQPVAFWCNPISGHNTLYWYLQNLGQGPELLIRYENEEAVDDSQLPKDRFSAERLKGVDSTLKIQPAELGDSAVYLCASSPQQGNTIYFGEGSWLTVV.